This T cell receptor (beta chain) was retrieved from a study of T cell responses to AZD1222 COVID-19 vaccine. Study-level results: Researchers took repertoire samples only after the peak T cell response had come. The number of AZD1222 recipients seropositive at baseline was only five to seven. Spike-specific TCR breadth and depth both grew after two AZD1222 doses.

For this clone: Antigen unknown.

The germline V and J ends were trimmed by 5 bases and 2 bases, with 13 bases remaining between them. Germline V CDR1 and CDR2: SGHRS, YFSETQ. CDR3 length: 14 residues. The assay was immunoSEQ multiplex PCR, and TCRdb's table has in-frame clones only and misses some. Here the sample spans 94,000 or so clones, approximately 87% being singletons. The receptor's source is an adult in good health. This rearrangement joins TRBV5-1 to TRBJ2-5; D perhaps matches TRBD2 (7 bases). Sequencing was performed on peripheral blood, taken on day 0 of AZD1222 vaccination. In DNA, the CDR3 is TGCGCCAGCAGTCAGGGGACTAATCAAGAGACCCAGTACTTC. The encoded protein is CASSQGTNQETQYF.